The source of this T cell receptor (beta chain) is a study of technical replicates of blood from several donors. This CDR3 contains 15 residues. V lost 3 bases to trimming and J lost 2 bases, with 13 bases between them. Germline loops: CDR1 SGDLS, CDR2 YYNGEE. Libraries were prepared by immunoSEQ multiplex PCR; TCRdb keeps only in-frame clonotypes and omits some of them. Here the sample spans some 85,000 clones, 90% to 97% being singletons. This clone was counted a single time. The specimen was T cells isolated from PBMCs. The chain couples TRBV9 to TRBJ2-3; D may be TRBD1 (6 bases). The sequence came from a human donor in good health. CDR3 bases: TGTGCCAGCAGCGCCGATTGGGGGCACACAGATACGCAGTATTTT. This encodes CASSADWGHTDTQYF.